This record concerns one T cell receptor (beta chain) sequence. Its antigen is as yet unknown. Read sequence stops 3 residues before the CDR3 end, and the germline J gene provides the missing end. Here immunoSEQ multiplex PCR was the method, and the copy in TCRdb shows in-frame clones only, minus some. The sample table includes roughly 14,000 clones. The sample is drawn from a study of T cells in women clearing cervical HPV infection. Study overall: For cases, blood was sampled a median about 140 days after lesion detection, interquartile range about 90 to 200 days.

Notes on the study in general: Timing of associations relative to infection is unclear; T-cell subsets were not isolated.

With 1 base clipped from V and 4 bases from J, the junction kept 12 bases outside the gene matches. Germline CDR1 reads DFQATT; CDR2 reads SNEGSKA (reference sequence). This CDR3 has 16 residues. Sequencing was performed on blood buffy coat. This rearrangement joins TRBV20-1 to TRBJ1-2; 7 nucleotides agree with TRBD1. This TCR came from a woman aged 18 to 69 with a cervical HPV16 infection that either progressed to CIN3+ or cleared (not recorded which). CDR3 DNA (partial): TGCAGTGCTAGAGCCCGGCGCCGGGACAGTCTCTATGGC. It encodes CSARARRRDSLYG. The whole CDR3 sequence reads CSARARRRDSLYGYTF.